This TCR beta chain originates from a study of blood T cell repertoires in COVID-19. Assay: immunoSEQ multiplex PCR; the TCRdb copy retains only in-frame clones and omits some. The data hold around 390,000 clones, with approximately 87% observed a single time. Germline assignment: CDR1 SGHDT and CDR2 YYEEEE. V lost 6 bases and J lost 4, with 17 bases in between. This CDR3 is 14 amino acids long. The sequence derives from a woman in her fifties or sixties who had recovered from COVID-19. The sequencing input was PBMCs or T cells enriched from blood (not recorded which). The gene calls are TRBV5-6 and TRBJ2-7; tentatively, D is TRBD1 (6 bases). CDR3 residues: CASTNLDSNYEQYF. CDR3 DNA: TGTGCCAGCACCAATCTGGACAGTAATTACGAGCAGTACTTC.